Below, 13 T cell receptor beta chains from the same sample are listed, as sequenced in a study of early T cells in non-severe SARS-CoV-2 infection. One entry per CDR3 protein results from TCRdb running MiXCR on the 5' RACE reads. The sample includes around 23,000 distinct CDR3 sequences, roughly 4.4% of them seen just once. The sequencing sample was made of whole blood. The receptors shown here come from an adult who was a healthcare worker with PCR-confirmed SARS-CoV-2 infection or an uninfected control (not recorded which).

This clonotype was counted ten times or more. The rearrangement links TRBV11-2 to TRBJ2-1; D may be TRBD2 (5 bases). The V gene's germline CDR1 is SGHAT and CDR2 FQNNGV. V was shortened by 8 bases and J by 6 bases, with 23 bases between the two germline ends. This CDR3 is 16 amino acids long. The CDR3 sequence is CASAWVERPPGNEQFF. CDR3 in DNA: TGTGCCAGCGCATGGGTGGAGCGGCCTCCCGGCAATGAGCAGTTCTTC.

This clonotype has only a few counts. This chain connects TRBV20-1 to TRBJ2-3, with D perhaps matching TRBD2 (5 bases). The CDR3 loop spans 15 amino acids. Germline V lookup: CDR1 DFQATT, CDR2 SNEGSKA (reference sequence). The V and J ends lost 6 bases and 0 bases respectively, with 16 bases between them. CDR3 loop: CSARAAALSTDTQYF. The CDR3 DNA sequence: TGCAGTGCGCGAGCAGCGGCACTTAGCACAGATACGCAGTATTTT.

This clonotype was counted many times. J is TRBJ1-4 and V is TRBV30, with D uncertain. The V end was cut by 1 base, the J end by 8 bases, with 17 bases between. This CDR3 region has 15 residues. Per germline, CDR1 GTSNPN and CDR2 SVGIG (reference sequence). CDR3 amino acids: CAWSGLGAHPEKLFF. CDR3 DNA: TGTGCCTGGAGTGGACTAGGAGCCCATCCGGAAAAACTGTTTTTT.

The table lists this clonotype with many counts. The rearrangement uses TRBV5-5 and TRBJ2-1; no reliable D call. This CDR3 contains 16 residues. Trimming cost V 0 bases and J 2 bases, with 12 bases left between them. The germline CDR1 and CDR2 sequences are SGHKS and YYEKEE (reference sequence). The DNA of the CDR3 is TGTGCCAGCAGCTTGGTAAGGAAATCCGCCTACAATGAGCAGTTCTTC. This sequence encodes CASSLVRKSAYNEQFF.

The V call is TRBV7-2, the J call TRBJ2-1, with D perhaps being TRBD1 or TRBD2 (6 bases each). CDR1 is SGHTA and CDR2 is FQGNSA in the germline V gene. This CDR3 comprises 15 residues. Trimming took 5 bases from V and 2 from J, leaving 13 bases between them. The CDR3 nucleotides are TGTGCCAGCAGCATTGGAGGGGGGCCCTACAATGAGCAGTTCTTC. Translated, it gives CASSIGGGPYNEQFF.

This clonotype appeared a few times. J is TRBJ1-1 and V is TRBV7-9; D is undetermined. The CDR3 has 13 amino acids. Trimming cost V 2 bases and J 6 bases, with 10 bases left between them. Germline values: CDR1 SEHNR, CDR2 FQNEAQ (reference sequence). The chain's CDR3 is CASSLPIIPEAFF. The CDR3 DNA reads as TGTGCCAGCAGCTTACCAATTATACCTGAAGCTTTCTTT.

This clonotype came up many times. The gene calls are TRBV6-4 and TRBJ2-2; TRBD1 matches 12 bases. The CDR3 length is 17 residues. The V segment lost 3 bases and the J segment 7 bases; nucleotides outside the gene matches: 9. Germline values: CDR1 MRHNA, CDR2 SNTAGT. The CDR3: CASSEDGTGGDVGELFF. The DNA of the CDR3 is TGTGCCAGCAGTGAAGACGGGACAGGGGGCGATGTCGGGGAGCTGTTTTTT.

V usage is TRBV7-9 and J usage is TRBJ2-3; a possible D gene is TRBD2 (6 bases). Trimming removed 0 bases at V and 2 bases at J, with 9 bases between. Germline-derived CDR1 and CDR2 are SEHNR and FQNEAQ (reference sequence). The CDR3 has 15 amino acids. Here the CDR3 DNA reads TGTGCCAGCAGCTTAGCGGGAGGCGCCACAGATACGCAGTATTTT. It encodes CASSLAGGATDTQYF.

This clonotype was detected many times. The J gene is TRBJ1-1, the V gene TRBV18; D is perhaps TRBD1 (6 bases). CDR3 length: 15 residues. Trimming removed 3 bases at V and 6 bases at J, with 17 bases between. The germline gives CDR1 KGHSH, CDR2 LQKENI. Here the CDR3 reads CASSPVPGGYPEAFF. DNA for the CDR3: TGTGCCAGCTCACCCGTCCCGGGGGGCTACCCTGAAGCTTTCTTT.

V and J are TRBV12-5 and TRBJ2-1, with TRBD2 matching over 9 bases. CDR1 LGHNT and CDR2 FRNRAP come from the germline V gene. The length of the CDR3 is 15 residues. V trimming: 1 base; J trimming: 8 bases; junction bases outside the gene matches: 6. This CDR3 reads CASGLGLAAFDEQFF. For the CDR3, the DNA is TGTGCTAGTGGTTTGGGACTAGCGGCCTTCGATGAGCAGTTCTTC.

This clonotype was detected only a few times. CDR3 in amino acids: CAWSVPQGAYGYTF. DNA for the CDR3: TGTGCCTGGAGTGTACCGCAGGGGGCCTATGGCTACACCTTC. The chain links TRBV30 to TRBJ1-2; the match to TRBD1 covers 8 bases. There are 14 residues in the CDR3. CDR1 is GTSNPN and CDR2 is SVGIG in the germline V gene (reference sequence). Losses at the gene ends were 0 bases for V and 4 bases for J; bases not matched to a gene: 4. The whole variable domain, remainder taken from reference TRBV30 and TRBJ1-2, is SQTIHQWPATLVQPVGSPLSLECTVEGTSNPNLYWYRQAAGRGLQLLFYSVGIGQISSEVPQNLSASRPQDRQFILSSKKLLLSDSGFYLCAWSVPQGAYGYTFGSGTRLTVV.

This clonotype was seen only a few times. The chain combines TRBV3-1 with TRBJ1-1; no definite D call. CDR3 length equals 12 residues. V dropped 2 bases and J dropped 7 bases, with 8 bases sitting between them. CDR1 is LGHDT and CDR2 is YNNKEL in the germline V gene (reference sequence). Here the CDR3 reads CASSQIRNEAFF. CDR3 sequence (DNA): TGTGCCAGCAGCCAAATCCGTAATGAAGCTTTCTTT.

The sample holds many counts of this clonotype. Here the CDR3 reads CASSPFDTGELFF. The CDR3, as DNA: TGTGCCAGCTCACCATTCGACACCGGGGAGCTGTTTTTT. The chain joins TRBV18 to TRBJ2-2; no clear D gene. CDR1 and CDR2 from the germline V gene are KGHSH and LQKENI. The CDR3 is made up of 13 amino acids. V was shortened by 2 bases and J by 3 bases, with 4 bases between the two germline ends.